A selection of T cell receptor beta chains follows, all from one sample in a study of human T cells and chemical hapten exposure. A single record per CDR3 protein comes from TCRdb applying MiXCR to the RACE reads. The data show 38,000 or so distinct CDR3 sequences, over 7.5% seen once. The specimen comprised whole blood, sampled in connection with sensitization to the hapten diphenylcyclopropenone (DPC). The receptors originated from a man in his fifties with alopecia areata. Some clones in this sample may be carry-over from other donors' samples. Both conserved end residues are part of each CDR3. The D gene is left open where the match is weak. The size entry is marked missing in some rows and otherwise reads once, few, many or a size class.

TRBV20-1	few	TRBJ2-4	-	CSARAPLGAETTLAKNIQYF	TGCAGTGCTAGAGCCCCCCTGGGGGCCGAAACTACTCTAGCCAAAAACATTCAGTACTTC
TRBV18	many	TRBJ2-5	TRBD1	CASSPRTGEETQYF	TGTGCCAGCTCACCACGGACAGGGGAAGAGACCCAGTACTTC
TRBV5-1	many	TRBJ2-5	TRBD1	CASSWGPGQGQETQYF	TGCGCCAGCAGCTGGGGTCCGGGACAGGGACAAGAGACCCAGTACTTC
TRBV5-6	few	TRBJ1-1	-	CASSFGGGLDTEAFF	TGTGCCAGCAGCTTTGGCGGGGGGCTTGACACTGAAGCTTTCTTT
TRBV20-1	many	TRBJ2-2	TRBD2	CSASRTSGRTTGELFF	TGCAGTGCTAGTCGAACTAGCGGGAGGACCACCGGGGAGCTGTTTTTT
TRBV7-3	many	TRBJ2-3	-	CASSLRGRDTDTQYF	TGTGCCAGCAGCTTAAGGGGAAGGGACACAGATACGCAGTATTTT
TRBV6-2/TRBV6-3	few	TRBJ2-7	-	CASNGPGRTPPRQYF	TGTGCCAGCAACGGGCCGGGACGAACTCCCCCTCGGCAGTACTTC
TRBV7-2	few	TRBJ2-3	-	CASSLERVQRPDTQYF	TGTGCCAGCAGCTTAGAACGGGTGCAAAGGCCAGATACGCAGTATTTT
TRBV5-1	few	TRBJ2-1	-	CASSWNGPSYNEQFF	TGCGCCAGCAGCTGGAACGGTCCTTCCTACAATGAGCAGTTCTTC
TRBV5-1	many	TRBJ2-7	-	CASSLSDFSYEQYF	TGCGCCAGCAGCTTGTCAGACTTCTCCTACGAGCAGTACTTC
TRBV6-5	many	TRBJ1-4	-	CASSYSGPHGKLFF	TGTGCCAGCAGTTACTCTGGGCCCCATGGAAAACTGTTTTTT
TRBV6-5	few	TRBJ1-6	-	CASSYVGRGSPLHF	TGTGCCAGCAGTTACGTCGGCAGAGGATCACCCCTCCACTTT
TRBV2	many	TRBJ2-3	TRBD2	CASTSGSFTDTQYF	TGTGCCAGCACGAGCGGGAGTTTCACAGATACGCAGTATTTT
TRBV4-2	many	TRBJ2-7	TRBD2	CASSHSSGRSTDEQYF	TGTGCCAGCAGCCACTCTAGCGGGAGGAGTACGGACGAGCAGTACTTC
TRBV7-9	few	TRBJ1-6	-	CASSFSGTYSPLHF	TGTGCCAGCAGCTTTTCCGGGACATATTCACCCCTCCACTTT
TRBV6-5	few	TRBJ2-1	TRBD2	CASTASGSGPYNEQFF	TGTGCCAGCACGGCTAGCGGGAGTGGCCCCTACAATGAGCAGTTCTTC
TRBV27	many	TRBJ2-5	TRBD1	CASKNIDRGVDETQYF	TGTGCCAGCAAGAATATCGACAGGGGTGTGGATGAGACCCAGTACTTC
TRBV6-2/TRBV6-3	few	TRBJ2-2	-	CASKSNPGELFF	TGTGCCAGCAAGAGTAACCCCGGGGAGCTGTTTTTT
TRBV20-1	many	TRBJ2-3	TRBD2	CSANDPLAGGVDTQYF	TGCAGTGCTAACGACCCCCTTGCGGGAGGTGTGGATACGCAGTATTTT
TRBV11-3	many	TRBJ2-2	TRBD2	CASSFGGLASTGELFF	TGTGCCAGCAGCTTTGGCGGACTAGCTTCCACCGGGGAGCTGTTTTTT
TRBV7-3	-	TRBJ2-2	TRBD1	CASSLRTGSITGELFF	TGTGCCAGCAGCCTTCGGACAGGAAGCATAACCGGGGAGCTGTTTTTT
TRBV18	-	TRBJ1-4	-	CASSPNKVEKLFF	TGTGCCAGCTCACCGAACAAGGTCGAAAAACTGTTTTTT
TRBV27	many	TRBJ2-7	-	CASSLTSFHEQYF	TGTGCCAGCAGTCTGACTAGTTTCCACGAGCAGTACTTC
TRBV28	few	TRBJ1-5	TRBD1	CASSPYRDRVYQPQHF	TGTGCCAGCAGTCCATACCGGGACAGGGTATATCAGCCCCAGCATTTT
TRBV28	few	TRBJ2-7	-	CASSLAPPYEQYF	TGTGCCAGCAGTTTGGCCCCACCGTACGAGCAGTACTTC
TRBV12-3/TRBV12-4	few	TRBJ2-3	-	CASSLSLSGDTQYF	TGTGCCAGCAGTTTATCGTTGTCCGGAGATACGCAGTATTTT
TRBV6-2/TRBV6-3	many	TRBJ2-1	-	CASSYREPNEQFF	TGTGCCAGCAGTTACCGGGAGCCGAATGAGCAGTTCTTC
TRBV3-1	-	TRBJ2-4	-	CASSQRHQAKNIQYF	TGTGCCAGCAGCCAAAGGCATCAAGCCAAAAACATTCAGTACTTC
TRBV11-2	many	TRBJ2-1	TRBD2	CASSFQAGVSYNEQFF	TGTGCCAGCAGCTTCCAAGCGGGAGTGTCCTACAATGAGCAGTTCTTC
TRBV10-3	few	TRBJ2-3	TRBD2	CAITPGLALGTQYF	TGTGCCATCACCCCGGGACTAGCTCTGGGTACGCAGTATTTT
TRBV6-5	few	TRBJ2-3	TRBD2	CASSSRTSGRNTQYF	TGTGCCAGCAGTTCCAGGACTAGCGGGAGGAATACGCAGTATTTT
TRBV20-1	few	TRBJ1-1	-	CSANLAGTEAFF	TGCAGTGCTAACCTGGCGGGGACTGAAGCTTTCTTT
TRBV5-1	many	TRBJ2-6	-	CASSPRVAGANVLTF	TGCGCCAGCAGCCCCAGGGTTGCTGGGGCCAACGTCCTGACTTTC
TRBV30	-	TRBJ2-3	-	CASGFSTDTQYF	TGTGCTAGCGGTTTTAGCACAGATACGCAGTATTTT
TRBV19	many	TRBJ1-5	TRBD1	CASSTIGTGVSNQPQHF	TGTGCCAGTAGTACCATTGGGACAGGGGTTAGCAATCAGCCCCAGCATTTT
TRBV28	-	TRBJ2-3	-	CASTLFTDTQYF	TGTGCCAGCACTCTCTTCACAGATACGCAGTATTTT
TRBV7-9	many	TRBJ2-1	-	CASSLRTGGYNEQFF	TGTGCCAGCAGCTTACGAACCGGAGGGTACAATGAGCAGTTCTTC
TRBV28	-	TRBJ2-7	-	CASSPRDTSYEQYF	TGTGCCAGCAGTCCGAGGGACACCTCCTACGAGCAGTACTTC
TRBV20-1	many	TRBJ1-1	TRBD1	CSARETTGTGAGAFF	TGCAGTGCTAGAGAGACTACCGGGACAGGGGCCGGCGCTTTCTTT
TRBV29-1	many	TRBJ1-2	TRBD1	CSVGQGASYNYGYTF	TGCAGCGTTGGACAGGGCGCTTCTTATAACTATGGCTACACCTTC
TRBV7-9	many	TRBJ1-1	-	CASSPLEGTEAFF	TGTGCCAGCAGCCCTCTGGAGGGGACTGAAGCTTTCTTT
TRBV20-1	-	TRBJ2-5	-	CSETGFDGETQYF	TGCAGTGAAACTGGGTTTGATGGGGAGACCCAGTACTTC
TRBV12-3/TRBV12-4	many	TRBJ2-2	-	CASSFDRTGELFF	TGTGCCAGCAGTTTCGACAGAACCGGGGAGCTGTTTTTT
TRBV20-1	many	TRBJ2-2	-	CSARLTGRTPGELFF	TGCAGTGCTAGACTTACGGGACGGACCCCTGGGGAGCTGTTTTTT
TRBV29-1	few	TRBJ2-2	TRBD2	CSGTAGVDTGELFF	TGCAGCGGGACAGCGGGAGTGGATACCGGGGAGCTGTTTTTT
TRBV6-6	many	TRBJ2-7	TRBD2	CASTSTSGGPGGQYF	TGTGCCAGCACCTCAACTAGCGGTGGCCCTGGGGGGCAGTACTTC
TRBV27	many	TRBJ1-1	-	CASSFGQRNTEAFF	TGTGCCAGCAGTTTTGGGCAGAGGAACACTGAAGCTTTCTTT
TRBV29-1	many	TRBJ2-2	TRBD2	CSVSIGTSGTGELFF	TGCAGCGTTTCTATAGGGACTAGCGGGACCGGGGAGCTGTTTTTT
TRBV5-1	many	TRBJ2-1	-	CASSLLGAGSYNNEQFF	TGCGCCAGCAGCTTGTTGGGGGCAGGGAGCTACAACAATGAGCAGTTCTTC
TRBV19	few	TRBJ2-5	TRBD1	CASTATGTGIETQYF	TGTGCCAGTACCGCGACCGGGACAGGGATCGAGACCCAGTACTTC
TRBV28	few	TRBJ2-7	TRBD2	CASSALPGLAGGQPYEQYF	TGTGCCAGCAGCGCTCTCCCGGGACTAGCGGGAGGTCAACCCTACGAGCAGTACTTC
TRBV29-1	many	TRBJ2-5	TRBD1	CSAQGEETQYF	TGCAGCGCGCAGGGGGAAGAGACCCAGTACTTC
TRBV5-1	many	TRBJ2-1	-	CASSLGTAAGGNEQFF	TGCGCCAGCAGTCTTGGGACAGCCGCTGGGGGGAATGAGCAGTTCTTC
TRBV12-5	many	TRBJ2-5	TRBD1	CASGLGTGGQETQYF	TGTGCTAGTGGTTTGGGAACAGGGGGGCAAGAGACCCAGTACTTC